Given below is one TCR beta chain in context. Its antigen is not known. This sample was taken from a study of regulatory T cells in long-lasting Graves disease. Study as a whole: For under 3 months, newly diagnosed Graves' patients had been taking antithyroid drugs. Study results and caveats: Sampling was limited to peripheral blood rather than thyroid tissue. Persistent-disease Graves' patients showed less TCR diversity than new cases. Favoring TRBV28, TRBJ1-2 and TRBJ2-5 was a feature seen in persistent disease.

Germline V lookup: CDR1 GTSNPN, CDR2 SVGIG (reference sequence). This CDR3 has 18 residues. The trim removed 2 bases at V and 6 bases at J, leaving 20 bases unmatched. Time point reported: newly diagnosed GD, antithyroid drugs for less than 3 months. Scientists built the TCR library using RNA that was extracted from PBMCs. According to the study, TCR beta libraries were built with iRepertoire HTBI primers and CDR3-region Arm-PCR. TCRdb reprocessed the multiplex PCR reads via MiXCR and lists one record per CDR3 protein. The sample has approximately 300,000 distinct CDR3 sequences; approximately 20% are singletons.

This receptor was obtained from a female donor with Graves disease. The chain couples TRBV30 to TRBJ1-1; TRBD1 aligns across 8 bases. The starting material was peripheral blood mononuclear cells (PBMCs), obtained at new diagnosis, from a patient treated with antithyroid drugs. The CDR3 DNA follows: TGTGCCTGGAGTCCTTTTGACAGGGGCGGTCGCCGGACACCTGAAGCTTTCTTT. It translates to CAWSPFDRGGRRTPEAFF. Drawing the rest from reference TRBV30 and TRBJ1-1, the complete variable domain is SQTIHQWPATLVQPVGSPLSLECTVEGTSNPNLYWYRQAAGRGLQLLFYSVGIGQISSEVPQNLSASRPQDRQFILSSKKLLLSDSGFYLCAWSPFDRGGRRTPEAFFGQGTRLTVV.